This T cell receptor (beta chain) was sequenced in a study of cytomegalovirus exposure and HLA in healthy donors (dated by TCRdb to about 2017). Some background on the complete study: According to an earlier analysis of several hundred of the donors, some 170 million T cells yielded 117 million unique TCR beta sequences and about 280 Gb of sequence data. An early release that covered around 590 HLA-typed donors contained around 300 gigabases of sequencing data and about 84 million unique TCR sequences. Of the roughly 430 genotyped donors, around 81% fell in the genetic ancestry cluster associated with self-reported Caucasian donors. The study aimed to test whether cataloging public T cell receptors could reveal signatures of past pathogen exposure. The study profiled the T cell repertoires of 500 to 800 subjects by immunosequencing and related them to cytomegalovirus serostatus. A separate validation cohort of roughly 130 different subjects was used in addition to the roughly 620-subject first cohort. High-throughput TCR immunosequencing, statistical association of individual TCRs with disease status, and machine learning were combined to predict cytomegalovirus infection status. To study patterns of TCR occurrence, a later analysis re-analyzed previously published TCR beta repertoires from around 670 donors and added high-resolution HLA genotyping. In the later analysis, no new phenotypic data were used to find candidate immune exposures; instead, reliance was placed on TCR beta sequences and their occurrence across donors. An earlier analysis of approximately 580 of the donors used high-throughput TCR beta sequencing to judge whether each TCR beta V gene segment behaved as functional or pseudogenic. Alongside the repertoire data, information on donor age, sex, ethnicity and CMV serostatus was compiled. A later genetic analysis used genome-wide SNP genotypes for about 65% of the roughly 700 donors, treating that subset as a discovery cohort. Every repertoire in the discovery cohort had been generated on one and the same sequencing platform. Both class I and class II loci were covered by HLA typing, at four-digit resolution. The number of typed donors differed by locus: roughly 629-640 for A, B, C, DRB1 and DQB1; 522 for DQA1; 606 for DPA1; and around 450 for DPB1. Five DR-DQ haplotypes were handled as single units for association and clustering, since linkage in the cohort was strong. On average, approximately 250,000 unique TCR beta nucleotide sequences were sequenced per donor among fewer than 500 genotyped donors of the cohort, with roughly 18% of those sequences being non-productive. Findings and caveats that apply to the study as a whole: A later genetic analysis reported fewer N-insertions in productive TCRs among donors in an Asian-associated ancestry cluster than the approximately 700-donor mean. CMV serostatus was the only immune exposure information available for the cohort. The cohort was sequenced for TCR beta chains only, and without alpha or paired-chain data the features that could be detected were limited. A later genetic analysis associated a missense DCLRE1C variant with V-gene and J-gene trimming of TCR beta chains, and an independent cohort replicated the association. A cluster of highly shared sequence variants was judged likely to represent a technical artifact of the sequencing pipeline. Sequencing depth was assumed to be roughly uniform across donors in the presence/absence analyses, though that assumption may not hold. A later analysis found that HLA-associated TCR beta chains were more clonally expanded and had lower generation probabilities than equally common non-associated chains. In the study, roughly 160 TCR beta chains were listed as associated with cytomegalovirus. The earlier analysis of around 600 of the donors excluded roughly 17 rarely observed V segments, including chromosome 9 orphons, because counts were too low. An earlier analysis of some 590 of the donors showed that most TCR beta V segments appeared in productive rearrangements either about 87% or about 30% of the time, which broadly matched IMGT annotations. The classifier was reported to diagnose cytomegalovirus status with high specificity and sensitivity in both the original and validation cohorts. Some IMGT-functional V segments, including TRBV6-2 and TRBV6-3, could not be told apart with the 87-base-pair reads, so those segments were excluded. A further reported finding was that TCR beta sequences accurately predicted the HLA-A and HLA-B alleles for most subjects in the first cohort. When HLA alleles, especially DR and DQ, strongly co-occurred, attributing TCR associations to individual alleles was difficult. A few of the identified cytomegalovirus-associated TCR beta chains were confirmed in vitro to be specific for cytomegalovirus antigens. Across donors, most TCR sequences were observed very rarely, whereas some public TCRs were present in many individuals. Correlated functional status among segregating V segments might reflect linkage disequilibrium, but an unknown experimental factor could not be ruled out. The authors suggested that the approach could potentially be generalized to other disease states and immunological phenotypes. Because HLA typing was unavailable for some donors at each locus, only the typed subset was used in association tests. In a later analysis, around 15,000 TCR beta sequences were associated with specific HLA alleles at a false discovery rate of 0.05. Most CMV-associated TCR beta chains appeared to be HLA-restricted in a later analysis, and the HLA associations seemed to be driven largely by CMV exposure. In a later analysis, the rate of TCR association differed among HLA loci, with DRB1 alleles having the most associated TCRs and HLA-C alleles having the fewest. In a later analysis, several top co-occurrence clusters were reported to appear linked to parvovirus B19, influenza, CMV and Epstein-Barr virus.

The cohort comprised several hundred healthy bone marrow donors. At the time of sampling, every cohort member was nominally healthy, though immune exposures that went unrecorded were likely present. Of the approximately 610 cohort members, roughly 300 had positive CMV serostatus and roughly 330 had negative CMV serostatus, and CMV serostatus was not recorded for the donor. Each donor provided a peripheral blood sample, and peripheral blood mononuclear cells were used for TCR beta sequencing. Genomic DNA was extracted from the blood cell samples with the Qiagen DNeasy Blood Extraction Kit. This clone was detected only a few times. Its specific antigen is unknown. Base qualities were left out, and no much larger clone turns up one base away. Receptor libraries were prepared by the immunoSEQ multiplex PCR assay. For the multiplex PCR, a mixture combining 60 forward primers for TCR Vbeta segments and 13 reverse primers for TCR Jbeta segments was used. Amplification of the CDR3 region of rearranged TCR beta genes was performed with a multiplex PCR assay on genomic DNA. Amplified TCR beta libraries were sequenced as 87-base-pair reads on the Illumina HiSeq System. Processing in the source paper ran as follows. A later analysis tallied roughly 76 million unique TCR beta chains across the 640 or so repertoires, and approximately 9.9 million of those chains were shared by two or more donors. Raw reads were error-corrected and collapsed into unique sequences with a nearest-neighbor algorithm that merged closely related sequences to remove PCR and sequencing errors. CDR3 sequences were aligned to IMGT reference sequences to assign V, D and J gene segments. For a sequence to be retained, a match of at least six nucleotides to both a V gene segment and a J gene segment was required. A rearrangement was called productive if the CDR3 had no stop codons and remained in frame with V and J, and every other rearrangement was called non-productive. Following IMGT convention, CDR3 was defined as the stretch from the second conserved V-encoded cysteine to the conserved J-encoded phenylalanine. The earlier analysis of 550 to 650 of the donors excluded any sequence lacking an unambiguous match to a single V gene segment. In an earlier analysis of a few hundred of the donors, V segments were called functional above 56.7% productive rearrangements and were called segregating when the between-donor standard deviation exceeded 5%. A statistical classification framework was developed to diagnose cytomegalovirus status using the catalog of TCR beta chain sequences. V and J gene assignment, in a later analysis, came from comparing TCR nucleotide sequences with IMGT/GENE-DB human TR gene sequences. The TCRdist pipeline was used in a later analysis to assign CDR3 sequences and most-parsimonious VDJ recombination scenarios. A later analysis defined each TCR beta chain by its CDR3 amino acid sequence plus V-gene family, and excluded reads lacking a unique V-gene family. In a later analysis, 550 to 650 highly shared, low-generation-probability nucleotide sequences were removed to address suspected cross-contamination and a sequencing artifact. In a later analysis, a clonal expansion index for each public chain was calculated from normalized within-repertoire ranks of inferred template counts. In a later analysis, generation probabilities were computed using a VDJ recombination model fitted to out-of-frame rearrangements, and the results were checked against IGoR. In a later analysis, TCR-TCR, TCR-HLA and TCR-CMV co-occurrence was scored with hypergeometric tests, and a repertoire-size bias correction was applied to TCR pairs. A later analysis estimated false discovery rates by permuting HLA or CMV assignments 20 times. In a later analysis, co-occurring TCRs were grouped using DBSCAN, with TCRdist sequence similarity added in when clustering inside HLA-allele-positive subsets. Co-occurrence clustering excluded repertoires with fewer than 30,000 or more than 120,000 public chains, plus five with anomalous nucleotide sharing. TCRdb obtained this table from immuneACCESS and retained in-frame rearrangements with V and J assigned. These tables miss some clones; where compared with another copy, unresolved V genes account for less than half of the shortfall, and the remainder is unexplained. V and J calls and clone size are given by that table; D and trimming were obtained from the DNA. The sample table records about 170,000 clones; approximately 72% of these occur just once. Clones ranked in the top ten supply 2.5% of the sample.

V is cut by 3 bases and J by 1 base, and the space between the germline ends is 6 bases. Taken from the germline V gene, the CDR1 and CDR2 loops are SGHTA and FQGTGA. The CDR3 runs 13 amino acids, cysteine and phenylalanine included. The DNA shown is the 39-base CDR3, in frame from base 1. The rearranged segments are TRBV7-3 and TRBJ1-1; tentative D gene TRBD1, with 5 bases matching. The sample was PBMCs. The TCR originated in a human donor in good health. The DNA sequence is TGTGCCAGCAGCTTGCAGGGGAACACTGAAGCTTTCTTT. Protein translation: CASSLQGNTEAFF.